This T cell receptor (beta chain) was obtained from a study of blood T cell repertoires in COVID-19. Study background: Acute-phase and convalescent COVID-19 samples originated in the United States, Italy and Spain. From T cells, B-cell-depleted T cells, or PBMCs came the material, which was cDNA or gDNA.

Trimming at V came to 6 bases and at J to 5 bases, leaving 4 bases not matched to a gene. The CDR3 runs to 13 residues. CDR1 is KGHDR, CDR2 SFDVKD, per germline. In this sample, this clone turned up a few times. Original methodology: From reference gene primer amplification, estimates of nucleated cell counts were derived. The protocol was immunoSEQ multiplex PCR, while the TCRdb copy is restricted to in-frame clones and leaves out a portion. V, J and clone size are taken as reported in that table, and D and trimming were inferred from the DNA itself. The repertoire includes fewer than 60,000 clones, 65% to 90% of them detected once, and less than 8% sits in the top ten.

The sequence was obtained from a human donor in a cohort sampled during active COVID-19. The V gene is TRBV24-1, the J gene TRBJ2-5, with 8 bases lining up with TRBD1. The specimen sequenced was peripheral blood. CDR3 sequence reads: CATSQGAWETQYF. The CDR3 bases are TGTGCCACCAGTCAGGGGGCCTGGGAGACCCAGTACTTC.